This T cell receptor beta chain emerged from a study of cytomegalovirus exposure and HLA in healthy donors. The V gene's germline CDR1 is MRHNA and CDR2 SNTAGT. Germline trimming cut 5 bases from V and 9 bases from J; bases unmatched to any gene: 6. The CDR3 loop spans 13 amino acids. The PCR ran on 60 Vbeta and 13 Jbeta primers. This table comes from immunoSEQ multiplex PCR, and its TCRdb copy is limited to in-frame clones, with some not included. Listed are about 110,000 clones; approximately 3.7% falls within the top ten. The sequence was obtained from a man younger than 45 in good health and CMV-seronegative. What was sequenced was PBMCs. This chain connects TRBV6-4 to TRBJ2-3, with 9 bases lining up with TRBD1. In nucleotides, the CDR3 is TGTGCCAGCAGTCCTACAGACAGGGGGACGCAGTATTTT. Its translation: CASSPTDRGTQYF.